A single TCR beta chain is shown here with its context. The sample holds many counts of this clonotype. This receptor's antigen is unknown. Base-call qualities are not available, and no considerably larger clone is one nucleotide away. The V end loses 2 bases and the J end loses 7 bases, and a stretch of 9 bases separates them. CDR1 and CDR2 were assigned from the germline V gene as MNHEY and SVGAGI. From the cysteine through the phenylalanine, the CDR3 covers 12 amino acids. The sequence is cut down to CDR3 DNA, 36 bases in frame from base 1. The sample belongs to a study of CD8 T cells in ankylosing spondylitis (dated by TCRdb to about 2017). Background for the entire study: The study set out to find disease-linked TCR variants by profiling T cell receptor beta repertoires in ankylosing spondylitis patients and healthy donors. In total, the full study cohort was made up of approximately 99 healthy donors and 25 or so ankylosing spondylitis patients. Peripheral blood was sampled, and synovial fluid was also collected from ankylosing spondylitis patients. General study outcomes and caveats: Some TCR beta motif variants had previously been reported in synovial fluid and blood of reactive arthritis patients, which suggested common disease-initiation mechanisms. A TCR beta motif made up of under ten highly homologous amino acid variants appeared to be characteristic of blood from ankylosing spondylitis patients. The disease-linked clones were reported to be significantly enriched in matched synovial fluid samples from ankylosing spondylitis patients. The disease-linked clones had a CD8+ phenotype and were found at relatively low frequencies in peripheral blood.

The listed sequencing device is Illumina HiSeq 2500. TCR beta libraries were prepared by quantitative 5'-RACE with molecular barcodes. The paper's processing steps were these. A new computational method, built on a probabilistic model of VDJ rearrangement, was used to identify disease-linked TCR variants. TCRdb passed the public sequencing reads through fastp at Q25 and MiXCR, retaining productive beta sequences. A single entry per CDR3 protein holds the most common genes and DNA from its merged rows. The V and J calls come from TCRdb's annotation, not from the publication. The sample records some 200,000 distinct CDR3 sequences, approximately 7.3% of which are singletons. In total, the top ten clones hold approximately 15% of the sample.

The chain is assembled from TRBV6-5 and TRBJ2-7; TRBD2 is a possible D gene, resting on 5 matching bases. The receptor was isolated from a male donor with ankylosing spondylitis. The sample consisted of blood, either unsorted or a sorted T cell fraction (not recorded which). The CDR3 protein: CASSYPGEEQYF. Here is the DNA: TGTGCCAGCAGTTACCCCGGGGAAGAGCAGTACTTC.